This T cell receptor beta chain was sequenced in a study of T cells in Graves' hyperthyroidism and ophthalmopathy (dated by TCRdb to between 2017 and 2020). Describing the broader study: Peripheral blood samples were taken at the time of initial diagnosis, prior to any treatment. A discovery cohort of around 98 patients, 43 with Graves' ophthalmopathy and fewer than 65 with stable Graves' hyperthyroidism, was used to find distinguishing TCR V-J signatures. An independent validation cohort of about 19 hyperthyroidism patients and 17 patients who later progressed to ophthalmopathy tested prospective prediction of ophthalmopathy. The 100 discovery patients were randomly divided into training and test sets at a 7:3 ratio. Thyroid tissue and blood T-cell repertoires from over 5 Graves' hyperthyroidism patients were also compared in the study. Once sampling was done, hyperthyroidism patients were given methimazole at a starting dose of 30 mg daily, whereas ophthalmopathy patients were given high-dose intravenous methylprednisolone. The paper describes TCR Vbeta CDR3 sequencing of about 140 peripheral blood samples, made up of about 40 ophthalmopathy patients, more than 70 hyperthyroidism patients and 17 progressor patients. Points the paper makes about the study in general: Most expanded thyroid clonotypes (frequency above 0.001) were also found in blood, which suggests that blood repertoires may mirror thyroid immune responses. Sample size was not statistically predetermined, and investigators were not blinded to group allocation. During validation, the model predicted progression to ophthalmopathy a median of roughly 7.1 months ahead of onset, with roughly 65% sensitivity and around 73% specificity. A model built on a 13 V-J signature distinguished ophthalmopathy from stable hyperthyroidism, reaching over 85% sensitivity and approximately 83% specificity in cross-validation and 80%/75% in testing.

The TCR beta CDR3 regions were amplified from the RNA transcripts. The TCR CDR3 was subjected to a first round of RT-PCR using the HTBI primer set and the Qiagen OneStep RT-PCR kit. Libraries were constructed in a second round of multiplex PCR, after which size selection and purification were carried out. Sequencing of the libraries was done on an Illumina HiSeq2000 using paired-end 100 bp reads. The authors' pipeline ran thus. SOAPnuke was used to process the raw data, with reads discarded if the reads contained adapters or uncalled bases, had a mean Phred below 15, or lacked an exact constant-primer or identifier match. High-quality paired reads were merged with COPE v1.2.5, and unique nucleotide sequences were defined as clonotypes. MiTCR v1.1 was used to align the clonotypes against IMGT TRBV, TRBD and TRBJ reference segments. The analysis was restricted to V-J combinations with a frequency above 0.0001, which together covered about 99% of the repertoires. The TCS score was defined as F50 (clonal expansion) divided by E x V (chaos), with BLOSUM62-based TCRdist calculated between CDR3 peptides within each V-J. Welch's t-statistics and random forest reduced roughly 530 V-J features to 10 to 15, which were used in a naive Bayes classifier (R e1071). The public reads were reanalyzed by TCRdb: fastp trimming at Q25, MiXCR alignment, in-frame beta chains only. Entries are consolidated by CDR3 protein sequence, retaining the most common genes and DNA. It is TCRdb's table, rather than the study itself, that gives the V and J calls and clone size. The sample table contains 400,000 or so distinct CDR3 sequences; only one count was recorded for more than 12% of them. The top ten hold around 28% of the sample.

This clonotype was observed at least ten times. No cognate antigen has been identified for it. No much larger clonotype is one base removed from it; base qualities were not supplied. According to the germline V gene, CDR1 reads MNHNS and CDR2 reads SASEGT. Spanning cysteine to phenylalanine, the CDR3 consists of 13 amino acids. The CDR3 DNA has 39 bases and is translated from base 1. V was cut back by 4 bases and J by 2 bases, leaving a gap of 9 bases between them. Ophthalmopathy patients had moderately to severely active disease, Clinical Activity Score of at least 3, NOSPECS grade of at least 4, and duration under 3 months. The study excluded patients with uncontrolled infections, other autoimmune diseases, pregnancy or lactation. Diagnoses were established on the basis of clinical symptoms, serum thyroxine and TRAb, thyroid ultrasound, and orbital computed tomography. PBMCs were separated from around 9.1 ml of fresh peripheral blood using Ficoll-Paque density gradient centrifugation. Total RNA was extracted with Trizol reagent, and quality was checked on an Agilent 2100 Bioanalyzer.

Input material: blood. The chain is assembled from TRBV6-1 and TRBJ2-7, with the D gene call left open. The TCR comes from a man aged 45 to 65 with Graves' ophthalmopathy. The CDR3 sequence is CASSVKSPYEQYF. The nucleotides read TGTGCCAGCAGTGTAAAAAGCCCCTACGAGCAGTACTTC.